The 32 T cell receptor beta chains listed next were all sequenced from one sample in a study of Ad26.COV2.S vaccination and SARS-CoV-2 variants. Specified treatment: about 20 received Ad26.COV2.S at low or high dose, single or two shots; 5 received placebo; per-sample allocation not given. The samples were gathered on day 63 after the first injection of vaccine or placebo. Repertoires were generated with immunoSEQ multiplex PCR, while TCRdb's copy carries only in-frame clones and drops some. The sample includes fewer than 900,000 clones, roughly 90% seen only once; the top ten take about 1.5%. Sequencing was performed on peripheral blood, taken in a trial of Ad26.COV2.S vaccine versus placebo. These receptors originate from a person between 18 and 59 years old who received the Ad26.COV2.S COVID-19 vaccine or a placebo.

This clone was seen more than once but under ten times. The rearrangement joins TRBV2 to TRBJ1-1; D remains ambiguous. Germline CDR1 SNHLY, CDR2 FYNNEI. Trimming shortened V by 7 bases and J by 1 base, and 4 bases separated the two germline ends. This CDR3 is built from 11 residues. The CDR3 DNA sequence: TGTGCCAGCAAGGGGAACACTGAAGCTTTCTTT. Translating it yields CASKGNTEAFF. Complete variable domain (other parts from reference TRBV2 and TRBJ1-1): EPEVTQTPSHQVTQMGQEVILRCVPISNHLYFYWYRQILGQKVEFLVSFYNNEISEKSEIFDDQFSVERPDGSNFTLKIRSTKLEDSAMYFCASKGNTEAFFGQGTRLTVV.

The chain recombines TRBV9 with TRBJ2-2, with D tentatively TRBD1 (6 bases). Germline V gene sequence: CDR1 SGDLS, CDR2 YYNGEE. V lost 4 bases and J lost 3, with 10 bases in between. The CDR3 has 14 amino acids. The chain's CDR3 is CASSLSGDTGELFF. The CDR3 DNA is TGTGCCAGCAGCTTATCAGGGGACACCGGGGAGCTGTTTTTT.

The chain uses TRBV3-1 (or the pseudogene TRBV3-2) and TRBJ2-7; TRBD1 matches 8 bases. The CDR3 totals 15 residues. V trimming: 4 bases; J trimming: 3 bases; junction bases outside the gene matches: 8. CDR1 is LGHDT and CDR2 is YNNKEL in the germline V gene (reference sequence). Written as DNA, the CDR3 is TGTGCCAGCAGCCCTCCGAGGACAGGGATCTACGAGCAGTACTTC. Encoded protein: CASSPPRTGIYEQYF.

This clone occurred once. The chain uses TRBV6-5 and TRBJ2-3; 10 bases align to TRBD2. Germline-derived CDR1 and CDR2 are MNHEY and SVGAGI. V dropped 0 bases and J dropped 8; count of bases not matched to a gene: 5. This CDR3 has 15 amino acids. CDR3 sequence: CASSYSAGGPVTQYF. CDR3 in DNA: TGTGCCAGCAGTTACTCAGCGGGAGGGCCGGTTACGCAGTATTTT.

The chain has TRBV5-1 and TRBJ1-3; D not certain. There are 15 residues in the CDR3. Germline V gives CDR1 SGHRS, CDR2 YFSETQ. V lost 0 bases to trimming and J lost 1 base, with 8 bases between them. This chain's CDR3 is CASSLGSGSGNTIYF. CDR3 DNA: TGCGCCAGCAGCTTGGGGAGCGGTTCTGGAAACACCATATATTTT.

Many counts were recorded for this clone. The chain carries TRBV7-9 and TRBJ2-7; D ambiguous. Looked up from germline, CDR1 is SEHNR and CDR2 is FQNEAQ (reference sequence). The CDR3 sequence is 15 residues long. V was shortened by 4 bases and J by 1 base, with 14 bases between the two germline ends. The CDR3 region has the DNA TGTGCCAGCAGCTACGACATGGGGTTTTCCTACGAGCAGTACTTC. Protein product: CASSYDMGFSYEQYF.

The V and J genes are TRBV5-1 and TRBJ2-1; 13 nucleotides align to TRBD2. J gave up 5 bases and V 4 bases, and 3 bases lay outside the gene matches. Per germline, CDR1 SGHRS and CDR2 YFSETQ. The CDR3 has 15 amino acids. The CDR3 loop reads CASSRGTSGDNEQFF. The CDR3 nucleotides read TGCGCCAGCAGCCGCGGGACTAGCGGGGACAATGAGCAGTTCTTC.

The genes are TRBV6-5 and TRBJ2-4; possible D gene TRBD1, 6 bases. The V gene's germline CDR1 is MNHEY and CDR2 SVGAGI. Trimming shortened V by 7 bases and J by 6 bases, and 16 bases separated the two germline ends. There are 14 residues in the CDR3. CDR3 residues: CASIARTVGNIQYF. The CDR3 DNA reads TGTGCCAGCATCGCCCGGACAGTTGGAAACATTCAGTACTTC.

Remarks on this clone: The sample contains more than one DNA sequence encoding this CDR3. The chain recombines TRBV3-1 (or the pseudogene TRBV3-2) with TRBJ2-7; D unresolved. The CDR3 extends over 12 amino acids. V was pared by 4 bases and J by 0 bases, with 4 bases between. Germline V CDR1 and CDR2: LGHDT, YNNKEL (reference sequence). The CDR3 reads CASSRASYEQYF. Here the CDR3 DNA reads TGTGCCAGCAGCCGCGCCTCCTACGAGCAGTACTTC.

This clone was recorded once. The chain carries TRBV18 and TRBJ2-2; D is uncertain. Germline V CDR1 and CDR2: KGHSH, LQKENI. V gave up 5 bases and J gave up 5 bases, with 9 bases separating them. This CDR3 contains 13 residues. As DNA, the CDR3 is TGTGCCAGCTCATTTCGACTGACCGGGGAGCTGTTTTTT. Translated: CASSFRLTGELFF.

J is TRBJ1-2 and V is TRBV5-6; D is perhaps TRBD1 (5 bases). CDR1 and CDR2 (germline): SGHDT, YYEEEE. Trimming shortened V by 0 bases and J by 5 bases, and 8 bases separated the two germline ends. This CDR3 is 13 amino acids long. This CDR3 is CASSLAGIYGYTF. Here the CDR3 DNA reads TGTGCCAGCAGCTTGGCAGGGATATATGGCTACACCTTC.

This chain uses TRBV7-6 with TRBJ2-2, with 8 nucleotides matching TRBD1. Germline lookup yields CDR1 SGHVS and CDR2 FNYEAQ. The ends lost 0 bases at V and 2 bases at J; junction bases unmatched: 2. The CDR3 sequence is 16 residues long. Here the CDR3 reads CASSLASGGNTGELFF. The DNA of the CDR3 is TGTGCCAGCAGCTTAGCCTCAGGGGGCAACACCGGGGAGCTGTTTTTT.

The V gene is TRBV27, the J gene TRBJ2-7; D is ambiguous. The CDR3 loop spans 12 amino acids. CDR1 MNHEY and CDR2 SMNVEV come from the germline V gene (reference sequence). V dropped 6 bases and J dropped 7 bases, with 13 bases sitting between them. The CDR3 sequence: CASSPPKGEQYF. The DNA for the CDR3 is TGTGCCAGCAGCCCCCCGAAGGGAGAGCAGTACTTC.

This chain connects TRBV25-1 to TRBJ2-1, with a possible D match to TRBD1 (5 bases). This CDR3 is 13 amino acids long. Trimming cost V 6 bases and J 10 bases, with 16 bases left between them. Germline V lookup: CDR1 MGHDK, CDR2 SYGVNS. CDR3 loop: CASSLGASQEQFF. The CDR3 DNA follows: TGTGCCAGCAGCCTAGGGGCCAGTCAAGAGCAGTTCTTC.

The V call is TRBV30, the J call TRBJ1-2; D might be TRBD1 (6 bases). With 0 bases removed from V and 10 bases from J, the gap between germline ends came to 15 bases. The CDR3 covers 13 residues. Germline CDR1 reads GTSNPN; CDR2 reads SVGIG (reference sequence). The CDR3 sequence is CAWSVPGQLYYTF. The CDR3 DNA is TGTGCCTGGAGTGTACCCGGACAGTTATACTACACCTTC.

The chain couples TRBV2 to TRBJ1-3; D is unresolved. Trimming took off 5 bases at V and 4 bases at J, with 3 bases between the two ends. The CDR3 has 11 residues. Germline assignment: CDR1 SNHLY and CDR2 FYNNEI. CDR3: CASSLGNTIYF. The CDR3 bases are TGTGCCAGCAGTCTAGGAAACACCATATATTTT.

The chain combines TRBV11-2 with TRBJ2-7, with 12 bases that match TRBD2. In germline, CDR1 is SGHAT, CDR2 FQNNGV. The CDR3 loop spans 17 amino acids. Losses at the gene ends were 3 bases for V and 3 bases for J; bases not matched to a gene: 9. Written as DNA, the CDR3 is TGTGCCAGCAGCTTCGCCGCCGGACTAGCGGGATTCTACGAGCAGTACTTC. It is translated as CASSFAAGLAGFYEQYF. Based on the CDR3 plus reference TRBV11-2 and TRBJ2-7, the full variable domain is EAGVAQSPRYKIIEKRQSVAFWCNPISGHATLYWYQQILGQGPKLLIQFQNNGVVDDSQLPKDRFSAERLKGVDSTLKIQPAKLEDSAVYLCASSFAAGLAGFYEQYFGPGTRLTVT.

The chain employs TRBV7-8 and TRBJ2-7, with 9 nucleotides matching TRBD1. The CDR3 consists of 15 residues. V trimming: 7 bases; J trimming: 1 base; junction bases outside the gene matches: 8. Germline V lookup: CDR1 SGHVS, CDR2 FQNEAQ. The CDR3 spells CASTSRQGESYEQYF. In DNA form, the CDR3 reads TGTGCCAGCACCTCCCGACAGGGGGAGTCCTACGAGCAGTACTTC.

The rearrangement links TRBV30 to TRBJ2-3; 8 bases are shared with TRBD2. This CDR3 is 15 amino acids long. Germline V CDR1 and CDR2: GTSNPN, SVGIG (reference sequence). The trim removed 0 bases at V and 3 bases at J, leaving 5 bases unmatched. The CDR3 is CAWSVRLALTDTQYF. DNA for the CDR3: TGTGCCTGGAGTGTACGACTAGCGCTAACAGATACGCAGTATTTT. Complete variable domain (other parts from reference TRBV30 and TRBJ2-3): SQTIHQWPATLVQPVGSPLSLECTVEGTSNPNLYWYRQAAGRGLQLLFYSVGIGQISSEVPQNLSASRPQDRQFILSSKKLLLSDSGFYLCAWSVRLALTDTQYFGPGTRLTVL.

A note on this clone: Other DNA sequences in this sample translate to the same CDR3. The CDR3 sequence is CASSYYTDTQYF. As DNA, the CDR3 is TGTGCCAGCAGTTATTACACAGATACGCAGTATTTT. V is TRBV7-2 and J is TRBJ2-3; D not resolved. The CDR3 runs 12 residues. Trimming stripped 6 bases from V and 2 bases from J, with 6 bases between. The germline CDR1 and CDR2 sequences are SGHTA and FQGNSA.

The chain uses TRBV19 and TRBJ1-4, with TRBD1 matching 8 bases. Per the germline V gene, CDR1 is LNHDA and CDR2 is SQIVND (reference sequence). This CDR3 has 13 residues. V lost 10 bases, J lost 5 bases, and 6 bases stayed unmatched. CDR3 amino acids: CATRTGINEKLFF. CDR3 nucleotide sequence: TGTGCCACCCGGACAGGGATAAATGAAAAACTGTTTTTT.

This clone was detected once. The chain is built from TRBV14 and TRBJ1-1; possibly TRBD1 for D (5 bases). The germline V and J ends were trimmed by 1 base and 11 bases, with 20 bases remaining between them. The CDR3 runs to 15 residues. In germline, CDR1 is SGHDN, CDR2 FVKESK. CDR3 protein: CASSQAGTALRKAFF. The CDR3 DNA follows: TGTGCCAGCAGCCAAGCCGGGACGGCGTTAAGAAAGGCTTTCTTT.

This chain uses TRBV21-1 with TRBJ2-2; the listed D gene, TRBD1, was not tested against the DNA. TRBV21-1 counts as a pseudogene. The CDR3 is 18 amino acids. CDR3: CASSSPGQGGANTGELFF. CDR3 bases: TGTGCCAGCAGCTCCCCGGGACAGGGTGGGGCGAACACCGGGGAGCTGTTTTTT.

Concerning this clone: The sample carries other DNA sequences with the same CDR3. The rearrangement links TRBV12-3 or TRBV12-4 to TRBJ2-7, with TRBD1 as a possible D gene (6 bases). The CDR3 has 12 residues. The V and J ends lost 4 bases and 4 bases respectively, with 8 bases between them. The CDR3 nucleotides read TGTGCCAGCAGTTGGGGGCTGTACGAGCAGTACTTC. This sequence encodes CASSWGLYEQYF.

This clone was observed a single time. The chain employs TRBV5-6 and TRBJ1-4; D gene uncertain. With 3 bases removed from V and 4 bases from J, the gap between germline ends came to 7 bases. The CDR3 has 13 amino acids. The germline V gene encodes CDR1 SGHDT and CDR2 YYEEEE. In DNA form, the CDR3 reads TGTGCCAGCAGCTGGGGAGGTAATGAAAAACTGTTTTTT. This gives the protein CASSWGGNEKLFF. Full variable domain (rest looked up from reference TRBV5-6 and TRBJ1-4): DAGVTQSPTHLIKTRGQQVTLRCSPKSGHDTVSWYQQALGQGPQFIFQYYEEEERQRGNFPDRFSGHQFPNYSSELNVNALLLGDSALYLCASSWGGNEKLFFGSGTQLSVL.

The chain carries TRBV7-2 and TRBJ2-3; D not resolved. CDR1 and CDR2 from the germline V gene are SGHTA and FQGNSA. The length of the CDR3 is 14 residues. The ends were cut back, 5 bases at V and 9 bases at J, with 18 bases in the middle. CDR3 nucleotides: TGTGCCAGCAGCCCTACTGCCCCCTCGTGGACGCAGTATTTT. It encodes CASSPTAPSWTQYF.

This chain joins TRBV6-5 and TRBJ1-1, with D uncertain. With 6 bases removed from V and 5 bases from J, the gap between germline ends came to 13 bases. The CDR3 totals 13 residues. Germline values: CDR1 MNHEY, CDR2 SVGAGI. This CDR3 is CASRAEGPTEAFF. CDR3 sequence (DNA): TGTGCCAGCAGGGCGGAAGGGCCAACTGAAGCTTTCTTT.

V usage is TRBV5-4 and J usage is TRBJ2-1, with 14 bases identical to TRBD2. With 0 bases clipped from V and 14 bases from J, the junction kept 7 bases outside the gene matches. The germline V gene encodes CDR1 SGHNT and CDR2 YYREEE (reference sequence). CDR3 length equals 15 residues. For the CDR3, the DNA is TGTGCCAGCAGCTTGGGGACTAGCGGGGGGCCGGGGGAGTTCTTC. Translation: CASSLGTSGGPGEFF.

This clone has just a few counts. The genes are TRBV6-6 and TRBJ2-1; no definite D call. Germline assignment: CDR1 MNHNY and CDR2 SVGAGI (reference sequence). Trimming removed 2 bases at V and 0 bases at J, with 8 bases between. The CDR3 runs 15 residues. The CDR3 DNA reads TGTGCCAGCAGTTACCGGGCGGACTCCTACAATGAGCAGTTCTTC. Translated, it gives CASSYRADSYNEQFF.

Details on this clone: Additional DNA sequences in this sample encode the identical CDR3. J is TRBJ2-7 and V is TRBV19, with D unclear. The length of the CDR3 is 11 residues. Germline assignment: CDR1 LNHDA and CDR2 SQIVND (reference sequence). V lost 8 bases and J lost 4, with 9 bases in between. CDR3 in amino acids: CASSGSYEQYF. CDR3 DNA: TGTGCCAGTTCCGGCAGTTACGAGCAGTACTTC.

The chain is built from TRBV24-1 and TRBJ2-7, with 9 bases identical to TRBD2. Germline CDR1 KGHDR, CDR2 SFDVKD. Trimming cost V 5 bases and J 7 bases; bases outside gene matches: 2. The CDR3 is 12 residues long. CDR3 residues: CATSGLAGEQYF. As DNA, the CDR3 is TGTGCCACCAGTGGCCTAGCGGGAGAGCAGTACTTC.

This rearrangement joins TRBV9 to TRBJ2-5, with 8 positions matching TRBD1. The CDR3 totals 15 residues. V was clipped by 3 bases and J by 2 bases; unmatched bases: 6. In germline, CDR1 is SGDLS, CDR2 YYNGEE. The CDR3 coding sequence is TGTGCCAGCAGCGCGGAGGGACAGGAACAAGAGACCCAGTACTTC. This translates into CASSAEGQEQETQYF.